This T cell receptor beta chain was identified in a study of cytomegalovirus exposure and HLA in healthy donors. Looking at the study overall: In a previous analysis, some 120 million unique TCR beta sequences were found from about 179 million T cells.

Primers for the PCR totalled 60 Vbeta and 13 Jbeta. The assay was immunoSEQ multiplex PCR, and TCRdb's table has in-frame clones only and misses some. The listing records 140,000 to 150,000 clones. Study-level findings and limits: Productive rates of about 87% or about 30% were seen for most TCR beta V segments in an earlier analysis. The study recorded 164 TCR beta chains that were cytomegalovirus-associated.

Concerning this clone: Its antigen is unknown.

Between the trimmed V and J ends, which lost 1 base and 5 bases, there was a span of 8 bases. CDR1 is SEHNR, CDR2 FQNEAQ, per germline (reference sequence). This CDR3 is 13 amino acids long. The sample consisted of PBMCs. The rearrangement joins TRBV7-9 to TRBJ1-1; no clear D. This receptor was taken from a male donor in good health and CMV-seronegative. CDR3 loop: CASSLDQMTEAFF. For the CDR3, the DNA is TGTGCCAGCAGCTTAGACCAGATGACTGAAGCTTTCTTT.